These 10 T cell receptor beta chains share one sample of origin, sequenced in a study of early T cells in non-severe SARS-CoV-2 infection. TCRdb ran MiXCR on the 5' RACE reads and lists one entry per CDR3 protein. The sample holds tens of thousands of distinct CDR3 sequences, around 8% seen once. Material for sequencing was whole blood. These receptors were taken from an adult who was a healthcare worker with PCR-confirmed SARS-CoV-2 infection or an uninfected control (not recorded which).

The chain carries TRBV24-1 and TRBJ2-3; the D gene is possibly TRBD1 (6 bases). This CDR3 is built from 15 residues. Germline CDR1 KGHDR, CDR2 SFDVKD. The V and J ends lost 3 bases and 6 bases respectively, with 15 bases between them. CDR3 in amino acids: CATSDQFRGIDTQYF. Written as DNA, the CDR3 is TGTGCCACCAGTGATCAATTCAGGGGAATTGATACGCAGTATTTT.

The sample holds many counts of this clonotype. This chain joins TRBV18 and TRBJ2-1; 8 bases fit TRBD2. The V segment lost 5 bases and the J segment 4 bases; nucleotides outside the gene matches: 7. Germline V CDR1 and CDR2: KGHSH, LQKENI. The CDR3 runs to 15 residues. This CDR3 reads CASSVSGSSYNEQFF. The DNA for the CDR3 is TGTGCCAGCTCAGTCAGCGGGAGTAGTTACAATGAGCAGTTCTTC.

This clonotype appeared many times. CDR3 loop: CSVEDQDRRSYNEQFF. The CDR3 DNA reads TGCAGCGTTGAAGATCAGGATCGACGATCCTACAATGAGCAGTTCTTC. The chain carries TRBV29-1 and TRBJ2-1; D is unresolved. The CDR3 loop spans 16 amino acids. Trimming took off 0 bases at V and 1 base at J, with 13 bases between the two ends. The V gene's germline CDR1 is SQVTM and CDR2 ANQGSEA.

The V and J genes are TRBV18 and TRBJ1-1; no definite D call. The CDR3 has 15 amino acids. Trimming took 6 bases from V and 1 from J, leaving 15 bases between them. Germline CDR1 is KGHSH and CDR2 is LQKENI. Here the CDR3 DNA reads TGTGCCAGCTCGATCGATGGGAATGGGAACACTGAAGCTTTCTTT. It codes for CASSIDGNGNTEAFF.

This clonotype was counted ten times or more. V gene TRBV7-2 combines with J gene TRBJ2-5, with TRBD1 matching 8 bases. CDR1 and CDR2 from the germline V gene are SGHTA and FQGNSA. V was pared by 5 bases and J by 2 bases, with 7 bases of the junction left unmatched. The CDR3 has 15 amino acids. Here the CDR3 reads CASSPDRGRQETQYF. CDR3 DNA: TGTGCCAGCAGCCCCGACAGGGGTCGGCAAGAGACCCAGTACTTC.

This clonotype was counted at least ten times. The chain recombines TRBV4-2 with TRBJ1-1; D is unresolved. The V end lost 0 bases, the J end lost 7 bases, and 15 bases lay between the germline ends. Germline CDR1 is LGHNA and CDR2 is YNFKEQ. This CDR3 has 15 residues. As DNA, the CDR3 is TGTGCCAGCAGCCAAGATCCTCGAAGGAGCTATGAAGCTTTCTTT. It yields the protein CASSQDPRRSYEAFF.

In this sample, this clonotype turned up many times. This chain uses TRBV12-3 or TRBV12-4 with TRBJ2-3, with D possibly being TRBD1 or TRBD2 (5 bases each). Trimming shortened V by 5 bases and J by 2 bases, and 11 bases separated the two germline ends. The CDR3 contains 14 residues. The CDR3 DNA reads TGTGCCAGCAGTCAACGGGACCACACAGATACGCAGTATTTT. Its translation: CASSQRDHTDTQYF.

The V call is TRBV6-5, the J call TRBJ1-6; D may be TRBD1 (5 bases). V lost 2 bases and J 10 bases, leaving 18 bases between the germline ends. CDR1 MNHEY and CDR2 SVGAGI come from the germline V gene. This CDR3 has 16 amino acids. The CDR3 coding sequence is TGTGCCAGCAGTTACGGGGGGAATTGGAGAGGATCACCCCTCCACTTT. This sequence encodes CASSYGGNWRGSPLHF.

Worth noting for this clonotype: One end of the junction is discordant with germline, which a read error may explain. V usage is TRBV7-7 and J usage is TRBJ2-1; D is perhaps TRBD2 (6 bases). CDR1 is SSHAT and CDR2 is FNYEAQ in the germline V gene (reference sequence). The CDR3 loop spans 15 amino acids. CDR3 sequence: CASSSMGGSYNEQFF. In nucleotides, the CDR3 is TGTGCTAGCAGCTCGATGGGGGGCTCCTACAATGAGCAGTTCTTC.

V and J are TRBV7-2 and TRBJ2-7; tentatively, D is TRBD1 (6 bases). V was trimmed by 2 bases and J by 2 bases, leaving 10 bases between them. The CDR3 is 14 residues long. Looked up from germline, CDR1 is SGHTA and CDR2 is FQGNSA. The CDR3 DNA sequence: TGTGCCAGCAGCTTATCCCGGGACACCTACGAGCAGTACTTC. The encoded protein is CASSLSRDTYEQYF.